The TCR beta chain under discussion was sequenced for a study of OX40 agonist ivuxolimab in advanced cancers. Assay: immunoSEQ multiplex PCR; the TCRdb copy retains only in-frame clones and omits some. The sample has roughly 30,000 clones; around 90% are singletons. CDR3 length equals 11 residues. Germline V gene sequence: CDR1 SQVTM, CDR2 ANQGSEA. V lost 6 bases, J lost 5 bases, and 4 bases stayed unmatched. The V and J genes are TRBV29-1 and TRBJ2-7; 7 bases agree with TRBD2. This receptor was taken from an adult with an advanced solid tumor such as melanoma, head and neck, liver or kidney cancer. Sequenced here: CD4+ or CD8+ T cells sorted from blood, sampled in a trial of the OX40 agonist ivuxolimab. CDR3 coding DNA: TGCAGCGTCCGTGGGAGGGACGAGCAGTACTTC. Translation: CSVRGRDEQYF.